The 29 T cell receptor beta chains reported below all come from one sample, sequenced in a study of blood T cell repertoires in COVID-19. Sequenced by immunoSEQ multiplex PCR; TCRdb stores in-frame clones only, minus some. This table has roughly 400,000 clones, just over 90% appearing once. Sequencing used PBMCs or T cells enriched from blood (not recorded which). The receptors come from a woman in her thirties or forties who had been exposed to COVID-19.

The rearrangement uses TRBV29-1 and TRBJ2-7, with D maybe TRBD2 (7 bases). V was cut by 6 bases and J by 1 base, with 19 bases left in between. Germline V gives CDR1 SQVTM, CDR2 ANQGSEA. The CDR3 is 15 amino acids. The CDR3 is CSVLGGASGSYEQYF. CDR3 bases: TGCAGCGTCTTGGGGGGGGCTAGCGGTTCCTACGAGCAGTACTTC.

CDR3 amino acids: CASSPPGGSLNEQFF. The CDR3 DNA follows: TGTGCCAGCAGCCCACCGGGGGGGAGTCTCAATGAGCAGTTCTTC. This sequence joins TRBV7-3 and TRBJ2-1; the match to TRBD2 covers 8 bases. V was pared by 5 bases and J by 6 bases, with 9 bases of the junction left unmatched. The CDR3 consists of 15 residues. Germline assignment: CDR1 SGHTA and CDR2 FQGTGA.

The CDR3 nucleotides are TGTGCCAGCAGCTCGGACATAGCTAACTATGGCTACACCTTC. This codes for CASSSDIANYGYTF. The rearrangement uses TRBV7-2 and TRBJ1-2; TRBD1 is a possible D gene (5 bases). The CDR3 is 14 amino acids. Per the germline V gene, CDR1 is SGHTA and CDR2 is FQGNSA. The V end was cut by 4 bases, the J end by 0 bases, with 9 bases between.

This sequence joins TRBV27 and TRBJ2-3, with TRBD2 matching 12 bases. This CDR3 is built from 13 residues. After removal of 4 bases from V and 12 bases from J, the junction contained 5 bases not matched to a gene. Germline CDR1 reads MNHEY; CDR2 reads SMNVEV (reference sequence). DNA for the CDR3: TGTGCCAGCAGTTCCGCAGGACTAGCGGGACAGTATTTT. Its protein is CASSSAGLAGQYF.

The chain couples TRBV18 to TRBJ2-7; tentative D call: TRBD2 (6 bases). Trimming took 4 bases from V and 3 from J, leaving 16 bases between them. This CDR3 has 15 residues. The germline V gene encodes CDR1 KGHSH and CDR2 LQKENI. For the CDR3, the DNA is TGTGCCAGCTCACGCACCCCCGGGACTGGCTACGAGCAGTACTTC. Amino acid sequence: CASSRTPGTGYEQYF.

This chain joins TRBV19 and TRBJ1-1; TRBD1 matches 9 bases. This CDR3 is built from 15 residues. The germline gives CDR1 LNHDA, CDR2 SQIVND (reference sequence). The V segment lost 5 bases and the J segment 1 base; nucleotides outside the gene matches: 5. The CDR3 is CASSSGTGRNTEAFF. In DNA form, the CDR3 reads TGTGCCAGTAGTTCCGGGACAGGGAGGAACACTGAAGCTTTCTTT. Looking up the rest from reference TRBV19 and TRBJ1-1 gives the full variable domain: DGGITQSPKYLFRKEGQNVTLSCEQNLNHDAMYWYRQDPGQGLRLIYYSQIVNDFQKGDIAEGYSVSREKKESFPLTVTSAQKNPTAFYLCASSSGTGRNTEAFFGQGTRLTVV.

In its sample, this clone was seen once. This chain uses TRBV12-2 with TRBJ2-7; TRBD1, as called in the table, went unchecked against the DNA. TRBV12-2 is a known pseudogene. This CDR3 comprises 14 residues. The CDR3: CASRLEDRVTEQYF. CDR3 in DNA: TGTGCAAGTCGCTTAGAGGACAGGGTAACCGAGCAGTACTTC.

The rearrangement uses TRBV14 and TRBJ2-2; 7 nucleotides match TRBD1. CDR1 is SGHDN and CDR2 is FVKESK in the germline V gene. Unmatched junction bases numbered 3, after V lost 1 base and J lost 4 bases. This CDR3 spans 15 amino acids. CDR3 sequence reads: CASSQGQGLTGELFF. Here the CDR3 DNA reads TGTGCCAGCAGCCAAGGACAGGGCCTCACCGGGGAGCTGTTTTTT.

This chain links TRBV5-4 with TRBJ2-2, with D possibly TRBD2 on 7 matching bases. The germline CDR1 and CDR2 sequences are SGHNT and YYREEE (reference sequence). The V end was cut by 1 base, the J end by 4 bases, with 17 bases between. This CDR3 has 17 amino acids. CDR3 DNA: TGTGCCAGCAGCTTGTGGGGGGGGCCACCTGTCACCGGGGAGCTGTTTTTT. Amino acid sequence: CASSLWGGPPVTGELFF.

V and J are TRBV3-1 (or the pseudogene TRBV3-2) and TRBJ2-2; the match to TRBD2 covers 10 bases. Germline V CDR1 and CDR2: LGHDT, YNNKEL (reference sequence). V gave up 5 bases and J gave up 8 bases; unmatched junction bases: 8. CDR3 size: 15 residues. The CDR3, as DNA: TGTGCCAGCAGCATCGCAGCGGGGGGGCTGGGGGAGCTGTTTTTT. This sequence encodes CASSIAAGGLGELFF.

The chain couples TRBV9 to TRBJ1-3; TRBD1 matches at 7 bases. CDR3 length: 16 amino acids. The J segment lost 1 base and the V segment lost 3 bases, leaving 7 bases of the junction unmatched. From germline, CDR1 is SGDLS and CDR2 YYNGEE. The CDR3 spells CASSALTGRSGNTIYF. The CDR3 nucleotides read TGTGCCAGCAGCGCTTTGACAGGGAGGTCTGGAAACACCATATATTTT.

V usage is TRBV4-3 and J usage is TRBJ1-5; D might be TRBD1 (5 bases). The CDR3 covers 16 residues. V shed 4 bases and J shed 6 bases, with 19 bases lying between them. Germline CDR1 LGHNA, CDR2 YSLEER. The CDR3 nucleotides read TGCGCCAGCAGCCGGATGCACGGGGGAGTCGGTCAGCCCCAGCATTTT. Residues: CASSRMHGGVGQPQHF.

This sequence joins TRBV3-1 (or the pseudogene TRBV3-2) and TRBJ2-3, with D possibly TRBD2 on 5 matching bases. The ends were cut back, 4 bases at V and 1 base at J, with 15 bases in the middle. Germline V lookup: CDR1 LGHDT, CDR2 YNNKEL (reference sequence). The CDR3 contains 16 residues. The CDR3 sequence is CASSRGVGLRTDTQYF. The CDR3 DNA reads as TGTGCCAGCAGCCGGGGAGTGGGTCTCCGCACAGATACGCAGTATTTT.

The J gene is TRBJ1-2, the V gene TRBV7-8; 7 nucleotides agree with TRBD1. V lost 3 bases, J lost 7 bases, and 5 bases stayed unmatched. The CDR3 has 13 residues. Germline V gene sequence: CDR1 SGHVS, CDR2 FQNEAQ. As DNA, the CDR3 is TGTGCCAGCAGCTTCGACAGGGTTGGTGGCTACACCTTC. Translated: CASSFDRVGGYTF.

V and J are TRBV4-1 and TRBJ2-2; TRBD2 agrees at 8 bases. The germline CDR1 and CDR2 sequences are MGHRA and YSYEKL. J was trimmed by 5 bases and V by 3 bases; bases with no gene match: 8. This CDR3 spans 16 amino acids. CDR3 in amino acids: CASSHPSGSGTGELFF. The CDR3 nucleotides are TGCGCCAGCAGCCATCCCAGCGGGAGCGGTACCGGGGAGCTGTTTTTT.

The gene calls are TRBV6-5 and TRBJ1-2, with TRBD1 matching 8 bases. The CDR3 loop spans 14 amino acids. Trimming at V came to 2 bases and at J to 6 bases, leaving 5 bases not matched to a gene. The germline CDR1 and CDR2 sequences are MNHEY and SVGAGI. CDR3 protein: CASSYTRTGHGYTF. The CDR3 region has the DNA TGTGCCAGCAGTTACACTAGGACAGGGCATGGCTACACCTTC.

The CDR3, as DNA: TGTGCCAGCAGCCTAACATTAGCGATTCGGTTTCGTGAGCAGTTCTTC. This translates into CASSLTLAIRFREQFF. The chain employs TRBV21-1 and TRBJ2-1; the DNA was not compared with TRBD2, the D call given in the table. TRBV21-1 is classified as a pseudogene. This CDR3 is built from 16 residues.

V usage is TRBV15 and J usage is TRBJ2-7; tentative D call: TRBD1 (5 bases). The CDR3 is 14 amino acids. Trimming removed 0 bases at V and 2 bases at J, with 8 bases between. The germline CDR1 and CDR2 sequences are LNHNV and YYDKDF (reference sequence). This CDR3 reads CATSRDPGPYEQYF. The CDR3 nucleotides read TGTGCCACCAGCAGAGATCCAGGGCCCTACGAGCAGTACTTC.

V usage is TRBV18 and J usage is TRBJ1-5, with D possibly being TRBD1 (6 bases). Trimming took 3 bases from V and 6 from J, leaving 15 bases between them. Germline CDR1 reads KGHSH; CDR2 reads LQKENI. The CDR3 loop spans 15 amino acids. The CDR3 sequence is CASSPEQGPSQPQHF. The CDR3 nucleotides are TGTGCCAGCTCACCGGAACAGGGACCGAGTCAGCCCCAGCATTTT.

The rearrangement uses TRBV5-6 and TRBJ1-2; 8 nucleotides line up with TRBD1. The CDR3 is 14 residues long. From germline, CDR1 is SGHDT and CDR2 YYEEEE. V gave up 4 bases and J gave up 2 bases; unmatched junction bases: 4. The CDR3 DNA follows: TGTGCCAGCAGCCCAGGGGGCCCCAACTATGGCTACACCTTC. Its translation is CASSPGGPNYGYTF. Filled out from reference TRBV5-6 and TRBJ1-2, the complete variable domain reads DAGVTQSPTHLIKTRGQQVTLRCSPKSGHDTVSWYQQALGQGPQFIFQYYEEEERQRGNFPDRFSGHQFPNYSSELNVNALLLGDSALYLCASSPGGPNYGYTFGSGTRLTVV.

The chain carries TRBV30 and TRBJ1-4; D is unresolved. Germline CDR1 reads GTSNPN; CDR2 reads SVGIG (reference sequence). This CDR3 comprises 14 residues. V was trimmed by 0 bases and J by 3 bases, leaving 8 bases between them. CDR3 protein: CAWSVGGANEKLFF. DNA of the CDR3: TGTGCCTGGAGTGTTGGCGGGGCTAATGAAAAACTGTTTTTT.

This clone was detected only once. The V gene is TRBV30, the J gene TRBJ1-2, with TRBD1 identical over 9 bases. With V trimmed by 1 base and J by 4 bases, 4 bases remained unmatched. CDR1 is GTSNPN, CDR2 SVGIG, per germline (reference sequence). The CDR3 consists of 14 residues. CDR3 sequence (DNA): TGTGCCTGGAGTGCAGGGGACAGGGCCTATGGCTACACCTTC. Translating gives CAWSAGDRAYGYTF.

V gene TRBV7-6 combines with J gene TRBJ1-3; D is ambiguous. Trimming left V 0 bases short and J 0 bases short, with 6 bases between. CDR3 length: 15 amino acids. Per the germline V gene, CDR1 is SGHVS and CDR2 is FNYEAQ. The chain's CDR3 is CASSLAGDSGNTIYF. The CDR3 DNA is TGTGCCAGCAGCTTAGCCGGTGACTCTGGAAACACCATATATTTT.

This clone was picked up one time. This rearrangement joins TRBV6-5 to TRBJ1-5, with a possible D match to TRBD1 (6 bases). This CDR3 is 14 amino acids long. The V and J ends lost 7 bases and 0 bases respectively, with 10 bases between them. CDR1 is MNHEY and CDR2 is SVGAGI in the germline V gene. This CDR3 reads CASKTGYSNQPQHF. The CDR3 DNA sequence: TGTGCCAGCAAGACAGGTTATAGCAATCAGCCCCAGCATTTT.

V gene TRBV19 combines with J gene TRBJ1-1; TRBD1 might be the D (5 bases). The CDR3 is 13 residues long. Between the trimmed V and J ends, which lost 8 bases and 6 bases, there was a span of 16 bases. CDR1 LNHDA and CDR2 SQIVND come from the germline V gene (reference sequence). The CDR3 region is CASSWGGVPEAFF. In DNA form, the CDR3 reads TGTGCCAGTTCCTGGGGAGGGGTCCCTGAAGCTTTCTTT.

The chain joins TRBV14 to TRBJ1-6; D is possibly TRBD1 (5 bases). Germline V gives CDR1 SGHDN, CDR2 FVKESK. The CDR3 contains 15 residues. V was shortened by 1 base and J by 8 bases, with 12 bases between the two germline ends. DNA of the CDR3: TGTGCCAGCAGCCAAGGAGATTGGGGGGATTCACCCCTCCACTTT. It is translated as CASSQGDWGDSPLHF.

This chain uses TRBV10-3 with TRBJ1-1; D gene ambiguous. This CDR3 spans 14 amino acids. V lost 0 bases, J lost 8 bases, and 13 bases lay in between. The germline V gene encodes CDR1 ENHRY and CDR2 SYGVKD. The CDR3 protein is CAISESSWAAEAFF. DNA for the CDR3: TGTGCCATCAGTGAGTCTAGTTGGGCAGCAGAAGCTTTCTTT.

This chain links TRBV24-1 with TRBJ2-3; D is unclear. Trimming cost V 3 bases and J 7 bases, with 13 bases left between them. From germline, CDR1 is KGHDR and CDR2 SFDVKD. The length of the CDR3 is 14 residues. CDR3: CATSDPSYRHTQYF. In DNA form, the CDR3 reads TGTGCCACCAGTGATCCCTCCTACCGCCATACGCAGTATTTT.

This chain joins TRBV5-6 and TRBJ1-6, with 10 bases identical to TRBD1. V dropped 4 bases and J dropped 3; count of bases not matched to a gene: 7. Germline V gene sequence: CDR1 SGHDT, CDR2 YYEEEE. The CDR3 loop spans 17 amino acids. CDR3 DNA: TGTGCCAGCAGCCCCGGGACAGGGGATCACTATAATTCACCCCTCCACTTT. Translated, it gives CASSPGTGDHYNSPLHF.